The 10 T cell receptor beta chains reported below all come from one sample, sequenced in a study of cytomegalovirus exposure and HLA in healthy donors. Vbeta (60) and Jbeta (13) primers were used in the PCR. Libraries were prepared by immunoSEQ multiplex PCR; TCRdb keeps only in-frame clonotypes and omits some of them. The profile shows about 160,000 clones, roughly 77% of them singletons. Material for sequencing was PBMCs. The receptors were gathered from a woman aged 18-35 years in good health and CMV-seronegative.

The chain has TRBV5-1 and TRBJ2-1; 8 nucleotides line up with TRBD2. The CDR3 consists of 15 residues. Trimming at V came to 5 bases and at J to 8 bases, leaving 12 bases not matched to a gene. The V gene's germline CDR1 is SGHRS and CDR2 YFSETQ. The CDR3 reads CASSSRGGLSYEQFF. The CDR3 DNA follows: TGCGCCAGCAGTTCTCGGGGGGGCCTCTCCTATGAGCAGTTCTTC.

This clone occurred once. This chain links TRBV5-4 with TRBJ2-1, with TRBD1 identical over 8 bases. Germline trimming cut 6 bases from V and 8 bases from J; bases unmatched to any gene: 25. The CDR3 loop spans 19 amino acids. Germline V lookup: CDR1 SGHNT, CDR2 YYREEE (reference sequence). The CDR3 sequence: CASIMLADREHPGAYEQFF. The DNA for the CDR3 is TGTGCCAGCATCATGCTCGCGGACAGGGAGCACCCCGGGGCGTATGAGCAGTTCTTC.

Turning to this clone: Germline is not matched at one junction end, which may reflect a read error. The rearrangement links TRBV4-1 to TRBJ2-5, with 12 bases that match TRBD2. CDR3 length equals 17 residues. Germline V CDR1 and CDR2: MGHRA, YSYEKL. The CDR3 spells CASSQSGTSGFQEAQYF. The CDR3 coding sequence is TGCGCCAGCAGCCAAAGCGGGACTAGCGGGTTCCAAGAGGCCCAGTACTTC.

V gene TRBV27 combines with J gene TRBJ1-5; 7 bases match TRBD1. After removal of 4 bases from V and 0 bases from J, the junction contained 9 bases not matched to a gene. The CDR3 runs 17 residues. Per germline, CDR1 MNHEY and CDR2 SMNVEV (reference sequence). CDR3 protein: CASSSLRDRNSNQPQHF. The CDR3 bases are TGTGCCAGCAGTTCCCTGAGGGACAGAAATAGCAATCAGCCCCAGCATTTT.

This rearrangement joins TRBV28 to TRBJ2-2; TRBD2 matches at 10 bases. Germline V gene sequence: CDR1 MDHEN, CDR2 SYDVKM. This CDR3 region has 17 residues. The J segment lost 2 bases and the V segment lost 5 bases, leaving 8 bases of the junction unmatched. This chain's CDR3 is CASSLSGRAYNTGELFF. CDR3 nucleotide sequence: TGTGCCAGCAGTCTGAGCGGGAGGGCCTATAACACCGGGGAGCTGTTTTTT.

The sample holds a few counts of this clone. The chain employs TRBV4-2 and TRBJ2-1; D might be TRBD1 (5 bases). The ends were cut back, 1 base at V and 4 bases at J, with 8 bases in the middle. Per the germline V gene, CDR1 is LGHNA and CDR2 is YNFKEQ. CDR3 length: 14 residues. CDR3 DNA sequence: TGTGCCAGCAGCCAAGGGAAGGGGTACAATGAGCAGTTCTTC. Translated, it gives CASSQGKGYNEQFF.

J is TRBJ1-5 and V is TRBV28; D is unresolved. This CDR3 contains 15 residues. Germline V gene lookup returns CDR1 MDHEN and CDR2 SYDVKM. V lost 3 bases, J lost 5 bases, and 14 bases lay in between. The CDR3 loop is CASSFLLRVDQPQHF. For the CDR3, the DNA is TGTGCCAGCAGTTTCCTACTGAGGGTCGATCAGCCCCAGCATTTT.

This clone has a handful of counts. This chain connects TRBV11-2 to TRBJ2-7; no firm D call. Germline CDR1 reads SGHAT; CDR2 reads FQNNGV. The CDR3 contains 13 residues. With 1 base removed from V and 2 bases from J, the gap between germline ends came to 6 bases. The chain's CDR3 is CASSLGPTYEQYF. CDR3 in DNA: TGTGCCAGCAGCTTAGGTCCAACCTACGAGCAGTACTTC.

The V and J genes are TRBV28 and TRBJ1-1; D ambiguous. Trimming stripped 5 bases from V and 1 base from J, with 17 bases between. Germline V gene data show CDR1 as MDHEN and CDR2 as SYDVKM. The CDR3 extends over 16 amino acids. CDR3 sequence (DNA): TGTGCCAGCAGTCAAAGAATAACGCGTGGGAACACTGAAGCTTTCTTT. As protein: CASSQRITRGNTEAFF.

The chain joins TRBV18 to TRBJ2-3; a weak D match, TRBD1 (5 bases). The CDR3 covers 14 residues. The germline CDR1 and CDR2 sequences are KGHSH and LQKENI. The V gene lost 2 bases and the J gene lost 2 bases, with 8 bases spanning the gap. CDR3: CASSPDSYTDTQYF. The CDR3 coding sequence is TGTGCCAGCTCACCAGACAGTTACACAGATACGCAGTATTTT.